This TCR beta chain was observed in a study of regulatory T cells in long-lasting Graves disease. In the study overall: It was over 5 years of antithyroid drugs, with positive TSH receptor antibodies, that meant persistent Graves' disease. Study observations and caveats: Persistent disease preferred TRBV28, TRBJ1-2 and TRBJ2-5; new disease, TRBV20-1 and TRBJ2-1. Lower TCR diversity characterized persistent Graves' patients relative to newly diagnosed patients.

Through Arm-PCR of CDR3 regions and iRepertoire HTBI primers, TCR beta libraries were built. From the multiplex PCR reads, TCRdb called clonotypes with MiXCR, one entry per CDR3 protein. The sample contains 400,000 to 500,000 distinct CDR3 sequences, over 20% of which appear only once. Documented time point: persistent/refractory GD, antithyroid drugs over 5 years with positive TRAb. Researchers made the TCR library from RNA that was extracted from PBMCs. Regarding this clonotype: Antigen specificity is unknown. A read error may explain this, as a much larger clone is one base away.

The V gene's germline CDR1 is SGHRS and CDR2 YFSETQ. The CDR3 sequence is 12 residues long. The sequencing here drew on peripheral blood mononuclear cells (PBMCs), taken when the disease was refractory, from a patient treated with antithyroid drugs. The clonotype was recovered from a female donor with Graves disease. The V and J genes are TRBV5-1 and TRBJ2-3; D call uncertain. CDR3 bases: TGTGCCAGCAGCTTAGCCACAGATACGCAGTATTTT. Amino acid sequence: CASSLATDTQYF. The full variable domain, completed using reference TRBV5-1 and TRBJ2-3, is KAGVTQTPRYLIKTRGQQVTLSCSPISGHRSVSWYQQTPGQGLQFLFEYFSETQRNKGNFPGRFSGRQFSNSRSEMNVSTLELGDSALYLCASSLATDTQYFGPGTRLTVL.